This T cell receptor (beta chain) was sequenced during a study of T-cell memory formation after mild COVID-19. TCRdb re-analysed the 5' RACE reads in MiXCR, keeping a single row per CDR3 protein. The sample holds nearly 250,000 distinct CDR3 sequences, roughly 14% seen once. V lost 0 bases, J lost 8 bases, and 17 bases lay in between. Germline V gene lookup returns CDR1 LGHDT and CDR2 YNNKEL (reference sequence). The CDR3 has 16 amino acids. The sequencing input was PBMCs or a T cell subset sorted from them (not recorded which). The TCR originated in an adult woman who had mild COVID-19 (a few samples of this study predate the infection). Cell type and time point are not known. The rearrangement links TRBV3-1 to TRBJ2-1; possible D gene TRBD2, 7 bases. The CDR3 protein is CASSQDGRGPLDEQFF. CDR3 bases: TGTGCCAGCAGCCAAGATGGGCGGGGGCCCTTAGATGAGCAGTTCTTC.